A single sample gave rise to the 26 T cell receptor beta chains below, sequenced in a study of T cell responses to AZD1222 COVID-19 vaccine. Sequencing was performed with immunoSEQ multiplex PCR; in TCRdb, only in-frame clones are kept and a portion is missing. The data hold roughly 99,000 clones, with around 91% observed a single time. This material consisted of peripheral blood, taken on day 0 of AZD1222 vaccination. The receptors were gathered from an adult in good health.

This clone is a singleton in its sample. V is TRBV5-6 and J is TRBJ2-7, with D tentatively TRBD2 (7 bases). The CDR3 spans 15 residues. The V gene's germline CDR1 is SGHDT and CDR2 YYEEEE. Trimming removed 4 bases from V and 4 bases from J, with 18 bases in between. The CDR3 region has the DNA TGTGCCAGCAGCCCCCTCCCGCGGGGGCCGTACGAGCAGTACTTC. Its translation is CASSPLPRGPYEQYF. The full variable domain, rest sourced from reference TRBV5-6 and TRBJ2-7, is DAGVTQSPTHLIKTRGQQVTLRCSPKSGHDTVSWYQQALGQGPQFIFQYYEEEERQRGNFPDRFSGHQFPNYSSELNVNALLLGDSALYLCASSPLPRGPYEQYFGPGTRLTVT.

In its sample, this clone was seen once. V and J are TRBV29-1 and TRBJ2-3; D may be TRBD2 (5 bases). Germline V lookup: CDR1 SQVTM, CDR2 ANQGSEA. Trimming stripped 6 bases from V and 0 bases from J, with 7 bases between. This CDR3 spans 12 amino acids. The CDR3 DNA follows: TGCAGCGTCCGGACTAGCACAGATACGCAGTATTTT. Protein: CSVRTSTDTQYF.

This clone has just a few counts. The chain carries TRBV12-5 and TRBJ2-3, with D possibly TRBD1 on 5 matching bases. The V gene's germline CDR1 is LGHNT and CDR2 FRNRAP. The V end was cut by 4 bases, the J end by 4 bases, with 12 bases between. The CDR3 length is 14 residues. CDR3 amino acids: CASGSRQSPDTQYF. CDR3 DNA sequence: TGTGCTAGTGGTTCACGACAGAGTCCAGATACGCAGTATTTT.

The V gene is TRBV7-9, the J gene TRBJ2-7; a possible D gene is TRBD1 (6 bases). V was clipped by 8 bases and J by 0 bases, with 14 bases between them. This CDR3 has 14 residues. Germline V gene lookup returns CDR1 SEHNR and CDR2 FQNEAQ (reference sequence). CDR3 coding DNA: TGTGCCAGCTTACAACAGGGAAACTCCTACGAGCAGTACTTC. Its translation: CASLQQGNSYEQYF. The full variable domain, its missing parts supplied by reference TRBV7-9 and TRBJ2-7, is DTGVSQNPRHKITKRGQNVTFRCDPISEHNRLYWYRQTLGQGPEFLTYFQNEAQLEKSRLLSDRFSAERPKGSFSTLEIQRTEQGDSAMYLCASLQQGNSYEQYFGPGTRLTVT.

The gene calls are TRBV9 and TRBJ1-6; TRBD1 matches at 8 bases. CDR1 and CDR2 (germline): SGDLS, YYNGEE. After removal of 0 bases from V and 10 bases from J, the junction contained 3 bases not matched to a gene. The CDR3 sequence is 14 residues long. Here the CDR3 DNA reads TGTGCCAGCAGCGTAGAACAGGGGGAATCACCCCTCCACTTT. Its translation is CASSVEQGESPLHF.

The chain has TRBV14 and TRBJ2-2, with D possibly being TRBD1 or TRBD2 (5 bases each). CDR1 and CDR2 (germline): SGHDN, FVKESK. V was trimmed by 4 bases and J by 1 base, leaving 13 bases between them. The CDR3 consists of 16 residues. This CDR3 is CASSPWDGRNTGELFF. CDR3 nucleotide sequence: TGTGCCAGCAGCCCTTGGGACGGCAGGAACACCGGGGAGCTGTTTTTT.

This clone is a singleton in its sample. V gene TRBV7-2 combines with J gene TRBJ1-1; 9 nucleotides align to TRBD1. The V and J ends lost 6 bases and 11 bases, in that order; junction bases with no gene match: 10. The CDR3 covers 13 residues. Germline values: CDR1 SGHTA, CDR2 FQGNSA. The CDR3 DNA sequence: TGTGCCAGCAGTATAAACAGGGGGCGAGCGGCTTTCTTT. This translates into CASSINRGRAAFF.

The V gene is TRBV7-9, the J gene TRBJ2-3, with 10 nucleotides matching TRBD2. The CDR3 spans 14 residues. Germline V gene sequence: CDR1 SEHNR, CDR2 FQNEAQ (reference sequence). V was pared by 6 bases and J by 2 bases, with 2 bases of the junction left unmatched. For the CDR3, the DNA is TGTGCCAGCAGGCTAGCGGGGGCCACAGATACGCAGTATTTT. As protein: CASRLAGATDTQYF.

The chain couples TRBV6-2 or TRBV6-3 to TRBJ2-7, with D tentatively TRBD1 or TRBD2 (5 bases each). With 4 bases removed from V and 1 base from J, the gap between germline ends came to 11 bases. The CDR3 is 14 residues long. Germline CDR1 reads MNHEY; CDR2 reads SVGEGT. CDR3 region: CASSSRDRSYEQYF. Written as DNA, the CDR3 is TGTGCCAGCAGTTCCCGGGACCGATCCTACGAGCAGTACTTC.

CDR3 amino acids: CASSVAGGPDTGELFF. The DNA for the CDR3 is TGTGCCAGCAGCGTAGCGGGGGGGCCCGACACCGGGGAGCTGTTTTTT. V and J are TRBV9 and TRBJ2-2; TRBD2 matches at 8 bases. The germline CDR1 and CDR2 sequences are SGDLS and YYNGEE. The CDR3 is made up of 16 amino acids. V gave up 0 bases and J gave up 3 bases; unmatched junction bases: 4.

The V call is TRBV6-5, the J call TRBJ2-5, with 8 bases that match TRBD2. Germline CDR1 is MNHEY and CDR2 is SVGAGI. V was pared by 6 bases and J by 5 bases, with 11 bases of the junction left unmatched. The CDR3 covers 15 residues. CDR3 bases: TGTGCCAGCAGCCGGGGGGGCCGGGGTAGTGAGACCCAGTACTTC. Protein: CASSRGGRGSETQYF.

This chain's CDR3 is CASSISGVPQETQYF. CDR3 DNA: TGTGCCAGCAGCATTAGCGGGGTGCCCCAAGAGACCCAGTACTTC. The gene calls are TRBV11-2 and TRBJ2-5; 8 nucleotides align to TRBD2. This CDR3 is built from 15 residues. Trimming took 5 bases from V and 1 from J; bases not matched to a gene: 6. The germline V gene has CDR1 SGHAT and CDR2 FQNNGV. The entire variable domain, with the rest obtained from reference TRBV11-2 and TRBJ2-5, is as follows: EAGVAQSPRYKIIEKRQSVAFWCNPISGHATLYWYQQILGQGPKLLIQFQNNGVVDDSQLPKDRFSAERLKGVDSTLKIQPAKLEDSAVYLCASSISGVPQETQYFGPGTRLLVL.

The chain employs TRBV16 and TRBJ2-2; D call uncertain. V was pared by 4 bases and J by 2 bases, with 14 bases between. There are 16 residues in the CDR3. Per the germline V gene, CDR1 is KGHSY and CDR2 is FQNENV. The CDR3, as DNA: TGTGCCAGCAGCCTTAGGGCCCATGGAAACACCGGGGAGCTGTTTTTT. It translates to CASSLRAHGNTGELFF.

The chain links TRBV5-6 to TRBJ2-3; D call uncertain. Germline CDR1 and CDR2: SGHDT and YYEEEE. V gave up 4 bases and J gave up 0 bases, with 12 bases separating them. CDR3 length: 15 residues. CDR3: CASSPSQLSTDTQYF. The CDR3 DNA sequence: TGTGCCAGCAGCCCATCGCAATTGAGCACAGATACGCAGTATTTT.

The CDR3 bases are TGTGCCAGCAGTGAGGGGGACATGAGCTCCTACGAGCAGTACTTC. Residues: CASSEGDMSSYEQYF. The gene calls are TRBV2 and TRBJ2-7; D may be TRBD1 (6 bases). This CDR3 is 15 amino acids long. The germline V and J ends were trimmed by 3 bases and 0 bases, with 12 bases remaining between them. The germline CDR1 and CDR2 sequences are SNHLY and FYNNEI.

The chain combines TRBV7-9 with TRBJ2-1; weak D call: TRBD2 (6 bases). V was clipped by 3 bases and J by 6 bases, with 9 bases between them. The CDR3 length is 13 residues. Germline CDR1 reads SEHNR; CDR2 reads FQNEAQ (reference sequence). The CDR3 DNA is TGTGCCAGCAGCTTCGGGGGAAGCAATGAGCAGTTCTTC. It codes for CASSFGGSNEQFF.

The chain uses TRBV12-3 or TRBV12-4 and TRBJ1-5; no reliable D call. V lost 4 bases to trimming and J lost 0 bases, with 1 base between them. The CDR3 totals 12 residues. CDR3 sequence reads: CASSYSNQPQHF. CDR3 nucleotides: TGTGCCAGCAGTTATAGCAATCAGCCCCAGCATTTT.

The V gene is TRBV6-5, the J gene TRBJ2-7; D gene uncertain. Germline CDR1 is MNHEY and CDR2 is SVGAGI. Trimming took 0 bases from V and 2 from J, leaving 8 bases between them. This CDR3 has 14 amino acids. The CDR3 loop is CASSYSHGPYEQYF. The CDR3 nucleotides are TGTGCCAGCAGTTACTCTCACGGTCCCTACGAGCAGTACTTC.

V gene TRBV27 combines with J gene TRBJ2-3; 10 positions agree with TRBD1. CDR1 is MNHEY and CDR2 is SMNVEV in the germline V gene (reference sequence). V lost 5 bases and J lost 5; bases outside the gene matches: 13. The length of the CDR3 is 17 residues. DNA for the CDR3: TGTGCCAGCAGTCTCCGGGACAGGGGTGTATATAGAGATACGCAGTATTTT. Protein product: CASSLRDRGVYRDTQYF.

The chain combines TRBV3-1 (or the pseudogene TRBV3-2) with TRBJ1-5, with 7 bases fitting TRBD1. The V segment lost 4 bases and the J segment 4 bases; nucleotides outside the gene matches: 4. The CDR3 has 14 residues. The germline V gene encodes CDR1 LGHDT and CDR2 YNNKEL (reference sequence). CDR3 in DNA: TGTGCCAGCAGCCCGCAGGGGGGAAATCAGCCCCAGCATTTT. Translating it yields CASSPQGGNQPQHF.

The J gene is TRBJ1-2, the V gene TRBV5-1; no definite D call. The germline gives CDR1 SGHRS, CDR2 YFSETQ. Trimming left V 3 bases short and J 0 bases short, with 9 bases between. This CDR3 spans 14 amino acids. The CDR3: CASSWNTANYGYTF. Here the CDR3 DNA reads TGCGCCAGCAGCTGGAATACAGCTAACTATGGCTACACCTTC.

J is TRBJ2-7 and V is TRBV29-1, with TRBD1 as a possible D gene (5 bases). Germline V gives CDR1 SQVTM, CDR2 ANQGSEA. V was trimmed by 6 bases and J by 3 bases, leaving 18 bases between them. The CDR3 is made up of 14 amino acids. The CDR3 is CSVLEETALYEQYF. The CDR3 DNA sequence: TGCAGCGTCCTCGAAGAGACAGCCCTCTACGAGCAGTACTTC.

In regard to this clone: At one end, the junction sequence differs from germline, possibly due to a read error. The rearrangement uses TRBV10-1 and TRBJ2-2; TRBD2 might be the D (5 bases). Germline loops: CDR1 WNHNN, CDR2 SYGVQD (reference sequence). This CDR3 is built from 14 residues. CDR3 in amino acids: CASGEGPATGELFF. As DNA, the CDR3 is TGCGCCAGCGGTGAGGGCCCAGCCACCGGGGAGCTGTTTTTT.

The chain links TRBV2 to TRBJ1-1, with 7 bases identical to TRBD1. Losses at the gene ends were 8 bases for V and 0 bases for J; bases not matched to a gene: 6. CDR1 is SNHLY and CDR2 is FYNNEI in the germline V gene. The CDR3 covers 14 residues. The CDR3: CASLYDRVNTEAFF. DNA of the CDR3: TGTGCCAGCCTCTATGACAGGGTGAACACTGAAGCTTTCTTT.

The chain couples TRBV7-2 to TRBJ1-6, with 8 bases lining up with TRBD1. Germline trimming cut 5 bases from V and 10 bases from J; bases unmatched to any gene: 10. This CDR3 has 15 residues. Germline V gene lookup returns CDR1 SGHTA and CDR2 FQGNSA. The DNA of the CDR3 is TGTGCCAGCAGCCCCCAACAGGGGGAATGGTCACCCCTCCACTTT. It is translated as CASSPQQGEWSPLHF.

The chain employs TRBV2 and TRBJ2-3; TRBD2 might be the D (5 bases). V was trimmed by 9 bases and J by 0 bases, leaving 13 bases between them. This CDR3 has 14 residues. In germline, CDR1 is SNHLY, CDR2 FYNNEI. The CDR3 nucleotides read TGTGCCAGTAACCCCAGCGGTAGCACAGATACGCAGTATTTT. This codes for CASNPSGSTDTQYF.